Listed here are 24 T cell receptor beta chains from one sample, sequenced in a study of blood T cells in healthy people across ages. The authors ran a second PCR of roughly 6 to 12 cycles using a sample-barcoded 5' primer and a J-beta primer mix. TCRdb re-analysed the 5' RACE reads in MiXCR, keeping a single row per CDR3 protein. The sample carries roughly 680,000 distinct CDR3 sequences, roughly 21% recorded once. The sequenced material came from blood. The receptors shown here come from a man in his 70s in good health.

This clonotype was seen a handful of times. The chain links TRBV2 to TRBJ2-5, with D tentatively TRBD1 or TRBD2 (5 bases each). V was trimmed by 8 bases and J by 4 bases, leaving 17 bases between them. CDR1 and CDR2 (germline): SNHLY, FYNNEI. The CDR3 runs to 14 residues. The CDR3 region has the DNA TGTGCCAGCTTGGGACGGGCCCTCGGAGAGACCCAGTACTTC. The encoded protein is CASLGRALGETQYF.

This clonotype was seen a few times. The chain carries TRBV3-1 and TRBJ2-7; tentative D call: TRBD2 (7 bases). The CDR3 has 15 residues. Germline CDR1 is LGHDT and CDR2 is YNNKEL (reference sequence). Trimming stripped 4 bases from V and 2 bases from J, with 15 bases between. In DNA, the CDR3 is TGTGCCAGCAGCCCTACAGGGAGGGCCCCCTACGAGCAGTACTTC. It encodes CASSPTGRAPYEQYF.

The chain is built from TRBV6-1 and TRBJ1-2; 9 bases fit TRBD1. J gave up 5 bases and V 4 bases, and 14 bases lay outside the gene matches. The CDR3 is made up of 17 amino acids. Germline V CDR1 and CDR2: MNHNS, SASEGT. CDR3: CASSAGDRAFESYGYTF. CDR3 DNA: TGTGCCAGCAGTGCGGGGGACAGGGCATTCGAGTCTTATGGCTACACCTTC.

J is TRBJ2-1 and V is TRBV30; 9 nucleotides agree with TRBD2. Germline assignment: CDR1 GTSNPN and CDR2 SVGIG (reference sequence). The CDR3 covers 14 residues. V was clipped by 3 bases and J by 4 bases; unmatched bases: 4. The CDR3 coding sequence is TGTGCCTGGAGAACTAGCGGGTCTTACAATGAGCAGTTCTTC. It yields the protein CAWRTSGSYNEQFF.

This clonotype is a singleton in its sample. V usage is TRBV7-2 and J usage is TRBJ2-2; D possibly corresponds to TRBD2 (6 bases). Trimming took 2 bases from V and 1 from J, leaving 11 bases between them. Germline-derived CDR1 and CDR2 are SGHTA and FQGNSA. The CDR3 has 16 residues. The CDR3 sequence: CASSLPTGLNTGELFF. Here the CDR3 DNA reads TGTGCCAGCAGCTTACCAACGGGACTGAACACCGGGGAGCTGTTTTTT.

This clonotype was recorded a few times. The junction does not match germline at one end; this may be a read error. The chain links TRBV6-5 to TRBJ2-1; TRBD2 matches 7 bases. Germline lookup yields CDR1 MNHEY and CDR2 SVGAGI. This CDR3 contains 15 residues. The CDR3 here is CASGYGRPPNNEQFF. CDR3 bases: TGTGCCAGCGGTTACGGGAGGCCCCCTAACAATGAGCAGTTCTTC.

This chain's CDR3 is CASSYSYGRGENIQHF. CDR3 in DNA: TGTGCCAGCAGCTATTCATATGGCAGGGGAGAAAACATTCAGCACTTC. The chain employs TRBV21-1 and TRBJ2-4; the table names TRBD1, a call not compared with the DNA. TRBV21-1 is a recognized pseudogene. The CDR3 runs to 16 residues.

The chain uses TRBV15 and TRBJ2-5; 9 bases are a match to TRBD1. The J call is in doubt because the DNA end fits TRBJ2-1 better. CDR1 is LNHNV, CDR2 YYDKDF, per germline (reference sequence). There are 15 residues in the CDR3. CDR3 amino acids: CATSSRDRVFGEQFF. The CDR3 region has the DNA TGTGCCACCAGCAGCCGGGACAGGGTCTTTGGTGAGCAGTTCTTC.

The chain has TRBV3-1 and TRBJ2-1; D is unclear. The V end was cut by 3 bases, the J end by 6 bases, with 12 bases between. Looked up from germline, CDR1 is LGHDT and CDR2 is YNNKEL (reference sequence). This CDR3 is 14 amino acids long. CDR3 bases: TGTGCCAGCAGCCAGGTCTTCGGACGCAATGAGCAGTTCTTC. As protein: CASSQVFGRNEQFF.

This chain uses TRBV5-1 with TRBJ2-5; D may correspond to TRBD1 or TRBD2 (5 bases each). V was clipped by 0 bases and J by 5 bases, with 14 bases between them. Germline V lookup: CDR1 SGHRS, CDR2 YFSETQ. CDR3 length: 15 amino acids. The CDR3 nucleotides are TGCGCCAGCAGCTTGGGGGACCACCTTGGGGAGACCCAGTACTTC. Protein: CASSLGDHLGETQYF. Drawing the rest from reference TRBV5-1 and TRBJ2-5, the complete variable domain is KAGVTQTPRYLIKTRGQQVTLSCSPISGHRSVSWYQQTPGQGLQFLFEYFSETQRNKGNFPGRFSGRQFSNSRSEMNVSTLELGDSALYLCASSLGDHLGETQYFGPGTRLLVL.

The chain carries TRBV9 and TRBJ2-3, with 8 positions matching TRBD2. The ends lost 0 bases at V and 0 bases at J; junction bases unmatched: 9. The CDR3 contains 18 residues. The germline gives CDR1 SGDLS, CDR2 YYNGEE. CDR3 loop: CASSVGGLSGSSTDTQYF. Here the CDR3 DNA reads TGTGCCAGCAGCGTAGGAGGTCTGAGCGGGAGTAGCACAGATACGCAGTATTTT.

This clonotype has just a few counts. V gene TRBV7-2 combines with J gene TRBJ2-5; the D gene is possibly TRBD2 (6 bases). The J call may be wrong; the DNA end is better matched by TRBJ2-1. CDR1 and CDR2 (germline): SGHTA, FQGNSA. This CDR3 is built from 15 residues. CDR3 sequence reads: CASSLDGRSANEQFF. The CDR3 DNA is TGTGCCAGCAGCTTAGACGGGAGATCGGCGAATGAGCAGTTCTTC.

The chain combines TRBV24-1 with TRBJ2-7; no clear D gene. Germline V lookup: CDR1 KGHDR, CDR2 SFDVKD. The CDR3 is 13 residues long. Between the trimmed V and J ends, which lost 2 bases and 1 base, there was a span of 5 bases. CDR3 sequence (DNA): TGTGCCACCAGTGATTCAAGATCCTACGAGCAGTACTTC. This encodes CATSDSRSYEQYF.

Concerning this clonotype itself: One end of the junction varies from germline; a read error may be responsible. The rearrangement links TRBV25-1 to TRBJ2-4; no clear D gene. In germline, CDR1 is MGHDK, CDR2 SYGVNS. The CDR3 is 14 amino acids. CDR3: CASSGGVVKHIQYF. CDR3 nucleotide sequence: TGTGCCAGCAGTGGCGGTGTAGTCAAACACATTCAGTACTTC.

The genes are TRBV6-6 and TRBJ2-7, with D perhaps TRBD2 (5 bases). The CDR3 runs to 12 residues. Germline lookup yields CDR1 MNHNY and CDR2 SVGAGI (reference sequence). V was pared by 3 bases and J by 7 bases, with 10 bases between. CDR3 sequence: CASSYPPGEQYF. CDR3 in DNA: TGTGCCAGCAGTTATCCCCCGGGGGAGCAGTACTTC.

This clonotype was seen a few times. J is TRBJ1-2 and V is TRBV5-1, with D possibly being TRBD1 (5 bases). The CDR3 consists of 17 residues. The germline CDR1 and CDR2 sequences are SGHRS and YFSETQ. V was shortened by 3 bases and J by 4 bases, with 22 bases between the two germline ends. The CDR3 sequence is CASSSRSRGTSSYGYTF. CDR3 in DNA: TGCGCCAGCAGCTCGAGATCCCGAGGGACCTCTAGCTATGGCTACACCTTC.

In this sample, this clonotype turned up many times. The chain combines TRBV27 with TRBJ2-7; TRBD2 might be the D (5 bases). CDR3 length: 13 residues. CDR1 and CDR2 from the germline V gene are MNHEY and SMNVEV (reference sequence). Trimming removed 5 bases from V and 6 bases from J, with 14 bases in between. CDR3: CASSPGPGSEQYF. In DNA form, the CDR3 reads TGTGCCAGCAGTCCCGGCCCGGGGTCCGAGCAGTACTTC.

The rearrangement joins TRBV18 to TRBJ1-2; D may be TRBD1 (6 bases). Deletions cut 6 bases from V and 3 bases from J, with 20 bases between. CDR3 length: 16 amino acids. Per germline, CDR1 KGHSH and CDR2 LQKENI. The CDR3 region is CASSPESTRGYYGYTF. The CDR3 region has the DNA TGTGCCAGCTCGCCCGAGTCAACCAGGGGATACTATGGCTACACCTTC. The full variable domain, in which reference TRBV18 and TRBJ1-2 provide the parts outside the CDR3, is NAGVMQNPRHLVRRRGQEARLRCSPMKGHSHVYWYRQLPEEGLKFMVYLQKENIIDESGMPKERFSAEFPKEGPSILRIQQVVRGDSAAYFCASSPESTRGYYGYTFGSGTRLTVV.

This clonotype appeared a few times. Possible read error: a much larger clone is one base away. The V call is TRBV12-3 or TRBV12-4, the J call TRBJ2-3; 14 bases are shared with TRBD2. V shed 6 bases and J 4 bases; nucleotides not matched to a gene: 0. This CDR3 is 14 amino acids long. The CDR3 DNA sequence: TGTGCCAGCAGGACTAGCGGGAGGGCAGATACGCAGTATTTT. Protein: CASRTSGRADTQYF.

This clonotype came up many times. The rearrangement joins TRBV12-3 or TRBV12-4 to TRBJ2-7, with 9 bases lining up with TRBD2. V trimming: 6 bases; J trimming: 0 bases; junction bases outside the gene matches: 6. The CDR3 runs 15 residues. The chain's CDR3 is CASSWTSASSYEQYF. CDR3 bases: TGTGCCAGCAGCTGGACTAGCGCGAGCTCCTACGAGCAGTACTTC.

On this clonotype itself: One junction end disagrees with the germline gene, perhaps due to a read error. V and J are TRBV5-1 and TRBJ1-1; TRBD1 might be the D (5 bases). The germline V gene encodes CDR1 SGHRS and CDR2 YFSETQ. The CDR3 runs to 16 residues. CDR3: CASRFQPGLENTEAFF. CDR3 bases: TGTGCCAGCAGATTTCAACCGGGACTCGAGAACACTGAAGCTTTCTTT.

V gene TRBV24-1 combines with J gene TRBJ2-2; D is uncertain. This CDR3 contains 13 residues. In germline, CDR1 is KGHDR, CDR2 SFDVKD. Trimming shortened V by 12 bases and J by 1 base, and 11 bases separated the two germline ends. CDR3 sequence reads: CALEDQNTGELFF. The CDR3 region has the DNA TGTGCCCTAGAGGACCAGAACACCGGGGAGCTGTTTTTT.

The chain joins TRBV12-3 or TRBV12-4 to TRBJ2-5; 7 bases are shared with TRBD2. The J call is in doubt because the DNA end fits TRBJ2-1 better. The CDR3 extends over 16 amino acids. The CDR3 region is CASSSRTRGSPNEQFF. The CDR3, as DNA: TGTGCCAGCAGTTCACGGACTAGAGGATCCCCCAATGAGCAGTTCTTC.

J is TRBJ2-2 and V is TRBV7-9; D gene uncertain. V was shortened by 1 base and J by 6 bases, with 6 bases between the two germline ends. CDR1 is SEHNR, CDR2 FQNEAQ, per germline (reference sequence). The CDR3 has 13 amino acids. CDR3 in DNA: TGTGCCAGCAGCTTAGTCGTTTCCGGGGAGCTGTTTTTT. As protein: CASSLVVSGELFF.